A selection of T cell receptor beta chains follows, all from one sample in a study of shared clonotypes between healthy human individuals. The repertoire was sequenced with immunoSEQ multiplex PCR; TCRdb's copy has only in-frame clones and lacks some. The sample lists around 700,000 clones, roughly 78% seen once, with approximately 1.8% in the top ten. Sequenced input: memory CD4+ T cells sorted from blood. The receptors stem from a woman aged 30 to 39 in good health. The CDR3 runs from the conserved cysteine through the conserved F or W. A D gene is named only where the DNA matches it firmly. Expanded clones get a size class; other rows say once, few or many, or leave the size out.

DNA: TGCAGCGTTGAGGGACAGAGCACAGATACGCAGTATTTT; CDR3: CSVEGQSTDTQYF; D: TRBD1; J: TRBJ2-3; V: TRBV29-1; size: once
DNA: TGTGCCAGCAGCTTGGGAGGGTTGTCCAATCAGCCCCAGCATTTT; CDR3: CASSLGGLSNQPQHF; D: NA; J: TRBJ1-5; V: TRBV5-8; size: few
DNA: TGTGCCATCAGCGCCGATACGGATACGCAGTATTTT; CDR3: CAISADTDTQYF; D: NA; J: TRBJ2-3; V: TRBV10-3; size: NA
DNA: TGTGCCAGCAGTGAGATATACAGGAACAATGAGCAGTTCTTC; CDR3: CASSEIYRNNEQFF; D: NA; J: TRBJ2-1; V: TRBV2; size: NA
DNA: TGTGCCAGCAGCTTGGCAGGGGGCCTCACCTTAGGGGGCTACACCTTC; CDR3: CASSLAGGLTLGGYTF; D: TRBD1; J: TRBJ1-2; V: TRBV7-2; size: NA
DNA: TGTGCCAGCAGCTTATCCGGGCGCACAGATACGCAGTATTTT; CDR3: CASSLSGRTDTQYF; D: NA; J: TRBJ2-3; V: TRBV11-2; size: NA
DNA: TGTGCCAGCAGTGAGGTTGAAAAACTGTTTTTT; CDR3: CASSEVEKLFF; D: NA; J: TRBJ1-4; V: TRBV2; size: NA
DNA: TGTGCCAGCAGCTTACCGTCGCCGATCTATGGCTACACCTTC; CDR3: CASSLPSPIYGYTF; D: NA; J: TRBJ1-2; V: TRBV7-2; size: NA
DNA: TGTGCCAGCTCACCACTGGACATTCAACTAGCCAAAAACATTCAGTACTTC; CDR3: CASSPLDIQLAKNIQYF; D: NA; J: TRBJ2-4; V: TRBV18; size: NA
DNA: TGTGCCAGCAGCTTTTCTCGGCTTGGGGAGACCCAGTACTTC; CDR3: CASSFSRLGETQYF; D: NA; J: TRBJ2-5; V: TRBV7-2; size: NA
DNA: TGTGCCAGTAGTATTCAACAGGGTTATCAGCCCCAGCATTTT; CDR3: CASSIQQGYQPQHF; D: NA; J: TRBJ1-5; V: TRBV19; size: NA
DNA: TGCAGCGTTGAGATAGCGGGGCACCAAGAGACCCAGTACTTC; CDR3: CSVEIAGHQETQYF; D: TRBD2; J: TRBJ2-5; V: TRBV29-1; size: once
DNA: TGTGCCAGCAGTTCGGGACAGGGATTTTACAATGAGCAGTTCTTC; CDR3: CASSSGQGFYNEQFF; D: TRBD1; J: TRBJ2-1; V: TRBV11-2; size: once
DNA: TGTGCCTGGAGTAGCGGGGGGAACCGCGAGCAGTACTTC; CDR3: CAWSSGGNREQYF; D: TRBD2; J: TRBJ2-7; V: TRBV30; size: NA
DNA: TGTGCCAGCAGCTTCGGGGAGGGTGGCTACACCTTC; CDR3: CASSFGEGGYTF; D: NA; J: TRBJ1-2; V: TRBV5-4; size: few